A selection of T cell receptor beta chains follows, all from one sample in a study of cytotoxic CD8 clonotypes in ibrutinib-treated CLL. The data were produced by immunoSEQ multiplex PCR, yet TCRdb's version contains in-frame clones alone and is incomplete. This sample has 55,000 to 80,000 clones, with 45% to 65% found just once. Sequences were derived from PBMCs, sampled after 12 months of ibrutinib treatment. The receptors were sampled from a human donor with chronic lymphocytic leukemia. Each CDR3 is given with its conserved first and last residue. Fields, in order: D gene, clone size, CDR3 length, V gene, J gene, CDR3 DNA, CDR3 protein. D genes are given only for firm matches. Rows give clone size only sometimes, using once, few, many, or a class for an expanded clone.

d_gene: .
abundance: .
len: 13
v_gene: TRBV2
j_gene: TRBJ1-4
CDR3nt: TGTGCCAGCAGTGGTTCCACTAATGAAAAACTGTTTTTT
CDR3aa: CASSGSTNEKLFF

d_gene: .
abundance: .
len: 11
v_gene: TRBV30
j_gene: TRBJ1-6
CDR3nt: TGTGCCTGGAGGCTAGATTCACCCCTCCACTTT
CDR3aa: CAWRLDSPLHF

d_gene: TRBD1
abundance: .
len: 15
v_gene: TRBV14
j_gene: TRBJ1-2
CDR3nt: TGTGCCAGCAGCCAAGATGGCTGGACAGGGAGAGGCTACACCTTC
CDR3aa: CASSQDGWTGRGYTF

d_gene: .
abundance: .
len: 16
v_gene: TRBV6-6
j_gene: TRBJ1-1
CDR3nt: TGTGCCAGCATCTACTCCGGCGGGGGGTTGAACACTGAAGCTTTCTTT
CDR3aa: CASIYSGGGLNTEAFF

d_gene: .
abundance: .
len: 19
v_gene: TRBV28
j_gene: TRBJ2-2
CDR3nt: TGTGCCAGCAGTTTCCCCTCCGGAGTTGGGGGGTGGAACACCGGGGAGCTGTTTTTT
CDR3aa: CASSFPSGVGGWNTGELFF

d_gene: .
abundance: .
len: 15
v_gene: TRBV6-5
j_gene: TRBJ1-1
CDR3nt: TGTGCCAGCAGTTACTCGAGACGTCCAAACACTGAAGCTTTCTTT
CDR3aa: CASSYSRRPNTEAFF

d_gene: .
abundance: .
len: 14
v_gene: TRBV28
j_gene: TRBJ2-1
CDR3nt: TGTGCCAGTGACGAGGGCCCCTCCTACAATGAGCAGTTCTTC
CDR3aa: CASDEGPSYNEQFF

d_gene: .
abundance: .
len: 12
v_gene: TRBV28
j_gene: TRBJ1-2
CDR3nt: TGTGCCAGCACGAGTGGGCTCTATGGCTACACCTTC
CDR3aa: CASTSGLYGYTF

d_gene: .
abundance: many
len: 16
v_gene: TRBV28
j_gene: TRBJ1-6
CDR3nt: TGTGCCAGCAGTTTTGTCAAGGTTTCCTATAATTCACCCCTCCACTTT
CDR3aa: CASSFVKVSYNSPLHF

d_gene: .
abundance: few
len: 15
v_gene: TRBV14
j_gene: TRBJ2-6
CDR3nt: TGTGCCAGCAGCCAACTAATCTCTGGGGCCAACGTCCTGACTTTC
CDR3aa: CASSQLISGANVLTF

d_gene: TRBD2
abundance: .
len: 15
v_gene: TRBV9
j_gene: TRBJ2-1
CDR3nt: TGTGCCAGCAGCGTCGGGACTAGCGCGTACAATGAGCAGTTCTTC
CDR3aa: CASSVGTSAYNEQFF

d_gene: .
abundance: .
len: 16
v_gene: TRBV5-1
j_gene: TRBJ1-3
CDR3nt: TGCGCCAGCAGAACGGGACGTGCCTTCTCTGGAAACACCATATATTTT
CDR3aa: CASRTGRAFSGNTIYF

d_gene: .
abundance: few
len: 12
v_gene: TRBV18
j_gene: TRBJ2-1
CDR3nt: TGTGCCAGCTCACGGATGGGCGGTGAGCAGTTCTTC
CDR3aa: CASSRMGGEQFF

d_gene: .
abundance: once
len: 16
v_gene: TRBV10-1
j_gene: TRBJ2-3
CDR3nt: TGCGCCAGCAGTGAGTGGCGTGGGCTCACAACAGATACGCAGTATTTT
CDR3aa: CASSEWRGLTTDTQYF

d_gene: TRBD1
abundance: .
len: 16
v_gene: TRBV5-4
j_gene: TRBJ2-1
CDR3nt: TGTGCCAGCATCCCTCAGGGGGCTAGCTCCTACAATGAGCAGTTCTTC
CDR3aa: CASIPQGASSYNEQFF

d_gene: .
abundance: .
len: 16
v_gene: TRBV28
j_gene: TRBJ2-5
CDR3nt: TGTGCCAGCAGTTTTAGGGGGCGGGGAGACGGAGAGACCCAGTACTTC
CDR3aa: CASSFRGRGDGETQYF

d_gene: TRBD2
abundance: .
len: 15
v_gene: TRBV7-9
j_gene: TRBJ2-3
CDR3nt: TGTGCCAGCAGCTTAGTTGCGGGAGCTGCAGATACGCAGTATTTT
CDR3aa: CASSLVAGAADTQYF

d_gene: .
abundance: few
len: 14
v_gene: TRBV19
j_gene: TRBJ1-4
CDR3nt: TGTGCCAGTAGCCCTACTCCAACTAATGAAAAACTGTTTTTT
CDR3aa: CASSPTPTNEKLFF

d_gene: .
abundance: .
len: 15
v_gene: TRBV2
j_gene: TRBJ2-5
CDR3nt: TGTGCCAGCAGCGGCCTAAGGGGGGCCAGTGAGACCCAGTACTTC
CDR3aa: CASSGLRGASETQYF

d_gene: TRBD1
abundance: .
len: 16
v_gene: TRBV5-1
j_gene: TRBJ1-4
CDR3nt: TGCGCCAGCAGCTTGCGGCAGGGGGCCTTGGGGGAAAAACTGTTTTTT
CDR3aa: CASSLRQGALGEKLFF

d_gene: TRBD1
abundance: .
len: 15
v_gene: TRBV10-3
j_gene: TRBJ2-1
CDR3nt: TGTGCCATCAGGGTAGGACAGGGGATCTACAATGAGCAGTTCTTC
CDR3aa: CAIRVGQGIYNEQFF

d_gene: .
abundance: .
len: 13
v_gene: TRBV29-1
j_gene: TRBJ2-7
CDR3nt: TGCAGCGCCGCCCCGGGACACCCTTACGAGCAGTACTTC
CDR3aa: CSAAPGHPYEQYF

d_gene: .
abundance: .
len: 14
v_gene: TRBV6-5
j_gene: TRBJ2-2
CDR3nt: TGTGCCAGCAGTGGACATCTTAACACCGGGGAGCTGTTTTTT
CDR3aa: CASSGHLNTGELFF

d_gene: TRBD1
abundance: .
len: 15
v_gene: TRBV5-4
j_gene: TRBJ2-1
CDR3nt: TGTGCCAGCAGCCAACGACAGGGGGTCATCAATGAGCAGTTCTTC
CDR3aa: CASSQRQGVINEQFF

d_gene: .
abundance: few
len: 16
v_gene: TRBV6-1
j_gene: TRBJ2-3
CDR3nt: TGTGCCAGCAGTGGAGGGCACCGGACTAAGGCAGATACGCAGTATTTT
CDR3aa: CASSGGHRTKADTQYF

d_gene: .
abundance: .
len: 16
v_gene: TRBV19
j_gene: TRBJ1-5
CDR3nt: TGTGCCAGTAGTATTTATGGGGCCACCACGGGACAGCCCCAGCATTTT
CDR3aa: CASSIYGATTGQPQHF

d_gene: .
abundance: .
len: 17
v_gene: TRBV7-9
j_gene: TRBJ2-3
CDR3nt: TGTGCCAGCAGCCGAAACAGAGTCCGGGTTGGCACAGATACGCAGTATTTT
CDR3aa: CASSRNRVRVGTDTQYF

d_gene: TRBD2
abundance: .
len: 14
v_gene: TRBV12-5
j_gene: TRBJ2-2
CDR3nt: TGTGCTAGTGGATCGGGGGGGAACACCGGGGAGCTGTTTTTT
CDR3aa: CASGSGGNTGELFF

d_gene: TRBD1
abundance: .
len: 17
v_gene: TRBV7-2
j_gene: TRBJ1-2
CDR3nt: TGTGCCAGCAGCAAACCGACAGGGATTGAGGGGTATTATGGCTACACCTTC
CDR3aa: CASSKPTGIEGYYGYTF

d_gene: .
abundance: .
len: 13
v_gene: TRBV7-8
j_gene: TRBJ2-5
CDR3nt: TGTGCCAGCAGCTTGTACGCCTCTGGGCGCCAGTACTTC
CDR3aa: CASSLYASGRQYF

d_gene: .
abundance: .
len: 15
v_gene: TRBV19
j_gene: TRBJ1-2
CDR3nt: TGTGCCAGTAGTGCCGACCTCCGACAGACCTATGGCTACACCTTC
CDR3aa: CASSADLRQTYGYTF

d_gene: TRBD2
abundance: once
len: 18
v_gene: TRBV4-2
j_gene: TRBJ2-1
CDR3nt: TGTGCCAGCAGCCAAGGCCGCGGGGCTAGCGGAACGCACAATGAGCAGTTCTTC
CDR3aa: CASSQGRGASGTHNEQFF

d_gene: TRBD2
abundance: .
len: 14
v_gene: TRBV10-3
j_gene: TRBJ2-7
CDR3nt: TGCGCCATTCAGGGACTAGCGGGTGCCTACGAGCAGTACTTC
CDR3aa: CAIQGLAGAYEQYF

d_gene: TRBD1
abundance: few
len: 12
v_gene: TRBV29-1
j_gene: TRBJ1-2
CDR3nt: TGCAGCGTCCGAACAGGGGGCGATGGCTACACCTTC
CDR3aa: CSVRTGGDGYTF

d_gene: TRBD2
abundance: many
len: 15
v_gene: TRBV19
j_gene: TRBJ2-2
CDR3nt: TGTGCCAGTAGTATAGCTGCGGGAGCCACCGGGGAGCTGTTTTTT
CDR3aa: CASSIAAGATGELFF

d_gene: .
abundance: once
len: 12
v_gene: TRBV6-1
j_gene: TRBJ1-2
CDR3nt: TGTGCCAGCAGAGATGCAGGTGGTGGCTACACCTTC
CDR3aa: CASRDAGGGYTF

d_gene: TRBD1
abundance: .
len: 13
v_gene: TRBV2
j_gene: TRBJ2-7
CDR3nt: TGTGCCAGCAGTGTAGGGACAGGGATCGAGCAGTACTTC
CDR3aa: CASSVGTGIEQYF

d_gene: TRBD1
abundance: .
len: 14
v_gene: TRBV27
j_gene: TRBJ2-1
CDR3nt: TGTGCCAGCACCGGGACAGGGGGGGCTAATGAGCAGTTCTTC
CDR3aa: CASTGTGGANEQFF

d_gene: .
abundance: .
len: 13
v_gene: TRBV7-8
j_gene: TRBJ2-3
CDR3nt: TGTGCCAGCAGCCCCCGACTTTTAGATACGCAGTATTTT
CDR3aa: CASSPRLLDTQYF

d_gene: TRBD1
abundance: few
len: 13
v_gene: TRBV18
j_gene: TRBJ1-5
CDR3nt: TGTGCCAGCTCGGGGACAGACCTCGGGCCCCAGCATTTT
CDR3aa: CASSGTDLGPQHF

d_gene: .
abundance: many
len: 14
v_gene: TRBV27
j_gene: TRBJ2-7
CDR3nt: TGTGCCAGCAGTTTGAGCCCTTGGGGCTACGAGCAGTACTTC
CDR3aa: CASSLSPWGYEQYF

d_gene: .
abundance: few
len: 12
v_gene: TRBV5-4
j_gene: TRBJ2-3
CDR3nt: TGTGCCAGCAGCTTTTCGGCAGATACGCAGTATTTT
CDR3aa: CASSFSADTQYF

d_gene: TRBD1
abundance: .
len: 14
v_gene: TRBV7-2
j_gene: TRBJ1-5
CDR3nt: TGTGCCAGCAGCTTAGGACAGGGGGCACAGCCCCAGCATTTT
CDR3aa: CASSLGQGAQPQHF

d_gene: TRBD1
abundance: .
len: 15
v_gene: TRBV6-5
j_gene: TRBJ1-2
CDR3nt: TGTGCCAGCAGTTACGCAAGGGACAGGGGTGGAGGCTACACCTTC
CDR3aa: CASSYARDRGGGYTF

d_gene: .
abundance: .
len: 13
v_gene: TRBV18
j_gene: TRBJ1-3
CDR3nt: TGTGCCAGCTCAACGATCTCTGGAAACACCATATATTTT
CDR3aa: CASSTISGNTIYF

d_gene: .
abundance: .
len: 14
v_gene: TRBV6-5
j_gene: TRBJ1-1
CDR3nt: TGTGCCAGCAACACGGATCAGGGGAACACTGAAGCTTTCTTT
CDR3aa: CASNTDQGNTEAFF

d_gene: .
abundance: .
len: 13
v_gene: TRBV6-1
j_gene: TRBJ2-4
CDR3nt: TGTGCCAGCCGCCAGACAGGCAAAAACATTCAGTACTTC
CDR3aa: CASRQTGKNIQYF

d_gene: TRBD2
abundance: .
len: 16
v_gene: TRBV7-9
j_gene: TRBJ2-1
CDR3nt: TGTGCCAGCAGCTCAGGACTAGCGGGAGTACTGAATGAGCAGTTCTTC
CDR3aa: CASSSGLAGVLNEQFF

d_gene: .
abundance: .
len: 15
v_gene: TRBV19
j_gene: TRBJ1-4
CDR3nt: TGTGCCAGTAGTATTCGGGGGTTCGATAATGAAAAACTGTTTTTT
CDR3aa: CASSIRGFDNEKLFF

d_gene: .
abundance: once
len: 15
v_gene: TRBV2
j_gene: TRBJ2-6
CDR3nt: TGTGCCAGCAGTGAAACGAGCTCTGGGGCCAACGTCCTGACTTTC
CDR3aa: CASSETSSGANVLTF

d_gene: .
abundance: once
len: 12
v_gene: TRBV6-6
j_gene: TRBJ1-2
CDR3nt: TGTGCCAGCAGTGGGGACCTAGCCGGCTACACCTTC
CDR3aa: CASSGDLAGYTF

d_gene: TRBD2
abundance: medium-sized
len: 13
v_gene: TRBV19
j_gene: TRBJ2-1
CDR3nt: TGTGCCAGTAGACTAGCGGCTTACAATGAGCAGTTCTTC
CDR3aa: CASRLAAYNEQFF

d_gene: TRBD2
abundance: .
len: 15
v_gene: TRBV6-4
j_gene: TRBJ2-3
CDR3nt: TGTGCCAGCAGTGTTGGGACTAGCTCTTCAGATACGCAGTATTTT
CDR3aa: CASSVGTSSSDTQYF